This record covers a single T cell receptor beta chain. Germline CDR1 is SGHVS and CDR2 is FQNEAQ. The CDR3 runs 17 residues. Trimming took 2 bases from V and 8 from J, leaving 21 bases between them. The authors used template switching to add a universal primer site and gave cDNA unique molecular identifiers. Via MiXCR, TCRdb re-called the 5' RACE reads, giving one row per CDR3 protein. The sample holds under 500,000 distinct CDR3 sequences, roughly an eighth seen once. The data were obtained in a study of identical twins. This sample also appeared in a second study, on yellow fever vaccine responses in identical twins.

Sequenced material: CD4+ T cells sorted from blood. This TCR was sampled from a woman aged 18-29 years in good health. The chain uses TRBV7-8 and TRBJ1-4; no definite D call. CDR3 nucleotides: TGTGCCAGCAGCTTAAAGCCGGACCTCAATTTCGGAGAAAAACTGTTTTTT. This codes for CASSLKPDLNFGEKLFF.